This T cell receptor beta chain came from a study of spatial heterogeneity in lung cancer (dated by TCRdb to the late 2010s). A note on the overall study: Beta-chain transcripts were consistently detected in greater numbers than alpha-chain transcripts, which likely reflects a higher abundance of beta-chain transcripts. In the raw uncorrected reads, each unique combination of TCR and UMI appeared on average more than ten times. TCR alpha and beta repertoires were quantitatively compared across multiple tumor regions, matched nontumor lung and blood in non-small cell lung cancer. Nonsynonymous mutation counts, determined by whole-exome sequencing of tumor tissue, were related to features of the TCR repertoire. Both alpha and beta chains were TCR-sequenced in samples taken at surgery, namely 220 tumor regions, roughly 64 matched nontumor lung samples and 55 to 60 PBMC samples.

The time point label of this sample denotes: sample taken at primary tumor resection. Samples were obtained from approximately 70 patients with early-stage, untreated non-small cell lung cancer from the lung TRACERx cohort. Whole RNA extracted from tumor and nontumor lung tissue, or from cryopreserved PBMC samples, was used for TCR sequencing without cell sorting. Patients were selected for TCR sequencing only if sufficient RNA was available from at least two tumor regions. Library generation was performed with 5' RACE. The data were produced on a NextSeq 500. In the TCR library protocol, a unique molecular identifier was attached to each TCR cDNA molecule so that PCR and sequencing errors could be corrected. As for the authors' bioinformatics: TCR identification, UMI-based error correction and CDR3 extraction were all carried out with Decombinator tools. TCRs above a frequency of 2 per 1,000, corresponding to the top 1% of the tumor frequency distribution, were defined as expanded. Renyi diversity was calculated using the R vegan package after each repertoire was subsampled 100 times to 5,000 TCRs. To build CDR3 similarity networks, amino acid triplet string-kernel similarity was used, and CDR3s were connected when their pairwise similarity was above 0.82. TCRdb redid the processing of the public reads, applying fastp at Q25 and MiXCR, and retained in-frame beta chains. Identical CDR3 protein sequences are pooled into one entry, listed with their most common genes and DNA. TCRdb assigned the V and J calls; the authors' analysis was not used. This sample lists 40,000 to 55,000 distinct CDR3 sequences; 6.8% were detected once. The ten largest clones add up to around two fifths of the sample.

Worth noting for this clonotype: Its antigen target is currently unknown. No base quality values were provided; no much bigger clone lies one nucleotide off.

Overall study outcomes, separate from this receptor: Ubiquitous expanded tumor TCRs showed up in blood more often at tumor resection than at routine follow-up. Confirming at a functional level the hypothesis that regional TCRs recognize regional mutations was considered to require additional single-cell paired TCR alpha and beta sequencing.

V gives up 2 bases and J gives up 1 base, and the segment between their germline ends measures 14 bases. CDR1 MNHNY and CDR2 SVGAGI are derived from the germline V gene (reference sequence). The CDR3 contains 17 residues, cysteine and phenylalanine counted. The only DNA kept is the CDR3, 51 bases in frame from the first base. The receptor was derived from a female donor with early-stage non-small cell lung cancer. This sample comprised PBMCs, obtained at surgery. The chain was built from TRBV6-6 and TRBJ2-2, with TRBD2 as a weak D call on 6 bases. Read as DNA, the sequence is TGTGCCAGCAGTTACAGAAGTAGCGGAGTGAACACCGGGGAGCTGTTTTTT. This is translated as CASSYRSSGVNTGELFF.